The 20 T cell receptor beta chains below all came from one sample that was sequenced in a study of blood T cell repertoires in COVID-19. The assay was immunoSEQ multiplex PCR, and TCRdb's table has in-frame clones only and misses some. The sample shows about 110,000 clones, about nine tenths of them seen only once. The source material was peripheral blood. The source is a human donor in a cohort sampled during active COVID-19.

This clone was observed a single time. This chain links TRBV5-1 with TRBJ1-2, with 7 bases lining up with TRBD1. J lost 6 bases, V lost 6 bases, and 8 bases had no gene match. This CDR3 is built from 13 residues. Germline CDR1 is SGHRS and CDR2 is YFSETQ. In DNA form, the CDR3 reads TGCGCCAGCAAAATTATAGGGACAGATGGCTACACCTTC. Protein product: CASKIIGTDGYTF.

V is TRBV9 and J is TRBJ2-3; D ambiguous. Trimming took off 4 bases at V and 6 bases at J, with 18 bases between the two ends. The CDR3 covers 15 residues. Germline V lookup: CDR1 SGDLS, CDR2 YYNGEE. In nucleotides, the CDR3 is TGTGCCAGCAGCCCTATCCTGACCGACTCGGATACGCAGTATTTT. Translation: CASSPILTDSDTQYF.

The chain carries TRBV18 and TRBJ1-6; 9 bases agree with TRBD1. The J segment lost 6 bases and the V segment lost 6 bases, leaving 12 bases of the junction unmatched. The germline V gene encodes CDR1 KGHSH and CDR2 LQKENI. The CDR3 has 17 residues. For the CDR3, the DNA is TGTGCCAGCTCGCCCGACCCTCCGGGACAGGGTAATTCACCCCTCCACTTT. This gives the protein CASSPDPPGQGNSPLHF.

The chain couples TRBV10-3 to TRBJ2-2; TRBD1 matches 9 bases. The CDR3 covers 16 residues. Per the germline V gene, CDR1 is ENHRY and CDR2 is SYGVKD. The V and J ends lost 2 bases and 9 bases, in that order; junction bases with no gene match: 10. CDR3 in amino acids: CAISEPGTGGYRELFF. As DNA, the CDR3 is TGTGCCATCAGTGAGCCGGGAACAGGGGGCTACCGGGAGCTGTTTTTT.

V is TRBV19 and J is TRBJ1-2, with a possible D match to TRBD1 (5 bases). Germline CDR1 reads LNHDA; CDR2 reads SQIVND (reference sequence). The V end was cut by 10 bases, the J end by 4 bases, with 16 bases between. The CDR3 consists of 13 residues. CDR3 region: CATKREGSYGYTF. The CDR3, as DNA: TGTGCCACCAAACGGGAGGGGAGCTATGGCTACACCTTC.

The chain links TRBV24-1 to TRBJ2-1; the match to TRBD2 covers 12 bases. The CDR3 runs to 17 residues. CDR1 and CDR2 from the germline V gene are KGHDR and SFDVKD. J was trimmed by 7 bases and V by 0 bases; bases with no gene match: 6. This CDR3 reads CATSDLRASGRGNEQFF. CDR3 in DNA: TGTGCCACCAGTGATTTGCGGGCTAGCGGGAGGGGGAATGAGCAGTTCTTC.

This chain uses TRBV7-3 with TRBJ1-2; D gene uncertain. Germline V gene data show CDR1 as SGHTA and CDR2 as FQGTGA. This CDR3 contains 13 residues. V was clipped by 1 base and J by 8 bases, with 11 bases between them. The CDR3 DNA reads as TGTGCCAGCAGCTTAATCTCGGGGTACGGCTACACCTTC. Its protein product is CASSLISGYGYTF. The whole variable domain, filled in from reference TRBV7-3 and TRBJ1-2, reads GAGVSQTPSNKVTEKGKYVELRCDPISGHTALYWYRQSLGQGPEFLIYFQGTGAADDSGLPNDRFFAVRPEGSVSTLKIQRTERGDSAVYLCASSLISGYGYTFGSGTRLTVV.

The count of this clone is one. This sequence joins TRBV19 and TRBJ2-4; D unclear. Germline V CDR1 and CDR2: LNHDA, SQIVND (reference sequence). Trimming stripped 3 bases from V and 0 bases from J, with 15 bases between. This CDR3 region has 17 residues. The CDR3 DNA sequence: TGTGCCAGTAGTATTCTTCCGACACAATTAGCCAAAAACATTCAGTACTTC. Translation: CASSILPTQLAKNIQYF.

The rearrangement links TRBV5-4 to TRBJ1-3; D unresolved. In germline, CDR1 is SGHNT, CDR2 YYREEE (reference sequence). Between the trimmed V and J ends, which lost 5 bases and 0 bases, there was a span of 12 bases. This CDR3 contains 15 residues. CDR3 protein: CASSLGGYSGNTIYF. CDR3 DNA sequence: TGTGCCAGCAGTCTGGGAGGGTACTCTGGAAACACCATATATTTT.

J is TRBJ2-1 and V is TRBV29-1; weak D call: TRBD2 (5 bases). V was pared by 7 bases and J by 1 base, with 8 bases between. Per germline, CDR1 SQVTM and CDR2 ANQGSEA. CDR3 size: 12 residues. The CDR3 DNA is TGCAGCGAACTAGGGTCCTACAATGAGCAGTTCTTC. This translates into CSELGSYNEQFF.

V gene TRBV7-7 combines with J gene TRBJ2-1; 15 bases match TRBD2. This CDR3 region has 17 residues. V dropped 4 bases and J dropped 8; count of bases not matched to a gene: 9. Germline loops: CDR1 SSHAT, CDR2 FNYEAQ (reference sequence). The CDR3 region is CASSSGLAGGVWDEQFF. CDR3 sequence (DNA): TGTGCCAGCAGCTCCGGACTAGCGGGAGGGGTCTGGGATGAGCAGTTCTTC. Full variable domain (outside the CDR3, taken from reference TRBV7-7 and TRBJ2-1): GAGVSQSPRYKVTKRGQDVTLRCDPISSHATLYWYQQALGQGPEFLTYFNYEAQPDKSGLPSDRFSAERPEGSISTLTIQRTEQRDSAMYRCASSSGLAGGVWDEQFFGPGTRLTVL.

The V and J genes are TRBV24-1 and TRBJ1-2, with a possible D match to TRBD1 (5 bases). Germline loops: CDR1 KGHDR, CDR2 SFDVKD. The CDR3 is 15 amino acids. V was trimmed by 2 bases and J by 0 bases, leaving 9 bases between them. The chain's CDR3 is CATSDSGEANYGYTF. The CDR3 DNA follows: TGTGCCACCAGTGATTCGGGGGAGGCTAACTATGGCTACACCTTC.

This chain joins TRBV6-6 and TRBJ2-7, with 7 nucleotides matching TRBD1. Losses at the gene ends were 2 bases for V and 1 base for J; bases not matched to a gene: 2. There are 14 residues in the CDR3. The V gene's germline CDR1 is MNHNY and CDR2 SVGAGI (reference sequence). CDR3 sequence reads: CASSYGTESYEQYF. DNA for the CDR3: TGTGCCAGCAGTTACGGGACAGAATCCTACGAGCAGTACTTC.

This clone came up a few times. The chain uses TRBV4-2 and TRBJ1-6, with 9 nucleotides matching TRBD1. The CDR3 has 15 amino acids. Germline V gene lookup returns CDR1 LGHNA and CDR2 YNFKEQ. V lost 3 bases and J lost 14; bases outside the gene matches: 11. Here the CDR3 DNA reads TGTGCCAGCAGCCAGCCGGGACAGGGAGGAATAGCCCTCCACTTT. It encodes CASSQPGQGGIALHF.

V usage is TRBV2 and J usage is TRBJ1-6; 7 bases match TRBD1. Germline values: CDR1 SNHLY, CDR2 FYNNEI. J was trimmed by 0 bases and V by 4 bases; bases with no gene match: 6. The CDR3 loop spans 17 amino acids. CDR3 in amino acids: CASSGRQGASYNSPLHF. CDR3 DNA: TGTGCCAGCAGTGGGAGACAGGGCGCCTCCTATAATTCACCCCTCCACTTT.

This clone has just one count. The gene calls are TRBV6-5 and TRBJ1-3; 8 bases map to TRBD1. Germline lookup yields CDR1 MNHEY and CDR2 SVGAGI. With V trimmed by 6 bases and J by 6 bases, 7 bases remained unmatched. The CDR3 runs 14 residues. Written as DNA, the CDR3 is TGTGCCAGCAGCCACAGGGGGAGGGAAAACACCATATATTTT. The encoded protein is CASSHRGRENTIYF.

The chain is built from TRBV2 and TRBJ1-1; 9 bases match TRBD1. Looked up from germline, CDR1 is SNHLY and CDR2 is FYNNEI. J was trimmed by 1 base and V by 8 bases; bases with no gene match: 2. The CDR3 sequence is 13 residues long. The DNA of the CDR3 is TGTGCCAGCCGGACAGGGGAGAACACTGAAGCTTTCTTT. Translated, it gives CASRTGENTEAFF.

The rearrangement joins TRBV19 to TRBJ2-1; possible D gene TRBD2, 7 bases. The CDR3 is made up of 15 amino acids. Germline V gene data show CDR1 as LNHDA and CDR2 as SQIVND (reference sequence). V was shortened by 7 bases and J by 3 bases, with 16 bases between the two germline ends. The CDR3 sequence is CASIGAGAHYNEQFF. DNA for the CDR3: TGTGCCAGTATTGGTGCGGGGGCACACTACAATGAGCAGTTCTTC.

This chain joins TRBV5-1 and TRBJ2-7, with TRBD2 matching over 8 bases. The V gene end was trimmed by 4 bases and the J gene end by 2 bases; junction bases not matched to a gene: 11. Germline CDR1 is SGHRS and CDR2 is YFSETQ. CDR3 length: 16 residues. CDR3 nucleotide sequence: TGCGCCAGCAGCCCAATTCTTAGCGGGATCCCCTACGAGCAGTACTTC. Its translation: CASSPILSGIPYEQYF.

The chain recombines TRBV10-3 with TRBJ2-1, with 13 bases fitting TRBD2. CDR1 is ENHRY and CDR2 is SYGVKD in the germline V gene. The CDR3 is 15 amino acids. Trimming took 4 bases from V and 8 from J; bases not matched to a gene: 5. The CDR3 region is CAISATSGGPDEQFF. CDR3 nucleotide sequence: TGTGCCATCAGTGCGACTAGCGGGGGGCCCGATGAGCAGTTCTTC.